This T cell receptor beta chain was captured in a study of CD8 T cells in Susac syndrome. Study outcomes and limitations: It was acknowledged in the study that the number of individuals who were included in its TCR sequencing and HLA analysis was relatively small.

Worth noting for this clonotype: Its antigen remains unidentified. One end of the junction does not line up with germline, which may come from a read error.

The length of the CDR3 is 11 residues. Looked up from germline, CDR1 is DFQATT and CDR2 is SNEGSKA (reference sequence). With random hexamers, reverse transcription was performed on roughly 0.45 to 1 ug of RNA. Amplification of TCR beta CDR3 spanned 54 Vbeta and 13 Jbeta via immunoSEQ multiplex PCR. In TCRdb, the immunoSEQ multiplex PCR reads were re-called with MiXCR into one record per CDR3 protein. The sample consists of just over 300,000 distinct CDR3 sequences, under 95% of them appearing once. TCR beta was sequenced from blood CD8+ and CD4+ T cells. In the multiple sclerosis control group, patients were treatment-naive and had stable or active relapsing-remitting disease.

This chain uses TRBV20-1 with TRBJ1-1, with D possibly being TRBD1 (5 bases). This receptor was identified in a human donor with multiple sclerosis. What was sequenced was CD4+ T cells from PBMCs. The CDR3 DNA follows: TGCAGTGCTAGGTCAGGGACTGGAGCTTTCTTT. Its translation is CSARSGTGAFF.